Following are 8 T cell receptor beta chains from one sample sequenced in a study of neurological immune-mediated disorders. Time point specified: longitudinal time-point 1 (baseline). Via MiXCR, TCRdb re-called the 5' RACE reads, giving one row per CDR3 protein. The sample consists of around 60,000 distinct CDR3 sequences, over 8.5% of them appearing once. The sequencing sample was made of PBMCs. These receptors were obtained from a male donor with HTLV-1-associated myelopathy (HAM/TSP).

Comment on this clonotype: This may be a read error, as it is one base from a much larger clone. V gene TRBV20-1 combines with J gene TRBJ2-2, with D perhaps matching TRBD1 (7 bases). The CDR3 is 14 amino acids. Per the germline V gene, CDR1 is DFQATT and CDR2 is SNEGSKA (reference sequence). V lost 0 bases, J lost 6 bases, and 11 bases lay in between. DNA of the CDR3: TGCAGTGCTAGAGACAGGGGGGCTGCCGGGGAGCTGTTTTTT. Its protein product is CSARDRGAAGELFF.

This clonotype has at least ten counts. The chain is built from TRBV5-1 and TRBJ1-2; 10 nucleotides align to TRBD1. The CDR3 sequence is 15 residues long. Germline-derived CDR1 and CDR2 are SGHRS and YFSETQ. Unmatched junction bases numbered 5, after V lost 4 bases and J lost 2 bases. CDR3 coding DNA: TGCGCCAGCAGCCTGGGACAGGGGACGAACTATGGCTACACCTTC. This sequence encodes CASSLGQGTNYGYTF.

This clonotype was seen ten or more times. The V and J genes are TRBV10-3 and TRBJ1-2; D is possibly TRBD1 (5 bases). The length of the CDR3 is 14 residues. The ends were cut back, 2 bases at V and 4 bases at J, with 11 bases in the middle. The V gene's germline CDR1 is ENHRY and CDR2 SYGVKD. The CDR3 is CAISEVDRRYGYTF. Here the CDR3 DNA reads TGTGCCATCAGTGAGGTTGACAGACGCTATGGCTACACCTTC.

This clonotype came up many times. The rearrangement links TRBV15 to TRBJ1-5; D is uncertain. There are 15 residues in the CDR3. Germline values: CDR1 LNHNV, CDR2 YYDKDF (reference sequence). The ends were cut back, 1 base at V and 1 base at J, with 8 bases in the middle. The CDR3 loop reads CATSRGGNSNQPQHF. The CDR3 DNA follows: TGTGCCACCAGCAGAGGGGGAAACAGCAATCAGCCCCAGCATTTT.

J is TRBJ2-1 and V is TRBV15, with a possible D match to TRBD1 (6 bases). The CDR3 contains 17 residues. The V end was cut by 2 bases, the J end by 3 bases, with 17 bases between. The V gene's germline CDR1 is LNHNV and CDR2 YYDKDF (reference sequence). CDR3 sequence: CATSRRAGTPGYNEQFF. DNA of the CDR3: TGTGCCACCAGCAGAAGAGCCGGGACACCAGGCTACAATGAGCAGTTCTTC.

Many counts were recorded for this clonotype. V is TRBV9 and J is TRBJ1-6; the D is unclear. CDR3 length: 16 amino acids. Germline V gene sequence: CDR1 SGDLS, CDR2 YYNGEE. Trimming shortened V by 2 bases and J by 5 bases, and 14 bases separated the two germline ends. The CDR3 region is CASSVSGVADNSPLHF. CDR3 bases: TGTGCCAGCAGCGTGAGTGGGGTTGCGGATAATTCACCCCTCCACTTT. Full variable domain (outside the CDR3, taken from reference TRBV9 and TRBJ1-6): DSGVTQTPKHLITATGQRVTLRCSPRSGDLSVYWYQQSLDQGLQFLIQYYNGEERAKGNILERFSAQQFPDLHSELNLSSLELGDSALYFCASSVSGVADNSPLHFGNGTRLTVT.

This clonotype was observed many times. This chain connects TRBV7-9 to TRBJ2-1; 7 nucleotides line up with TRBD1. J was trimmed by 2 bases and V by 1 base; bases with no gene match: 2. Germline V gene sequence: CDR1 SEHNR, CDR2 FQNEAQ (reference sequence). The CDR3 consists of 15 residues. CDR3: CASSLEGAAYNEQFF. CDR3 bases: TGTGCCAGCAGCTTAGAGGGGGCTGCCTACAATGAGCAGTTCTTC.

This clonotype appeared many times. This sequence joins TRBV5-1 and TRBJ2-3; D is unresolved. The germline V gene encodes CDR1 SGHRS and CDR2 YFSETQ. This CDR3 contains 12 residues. The V end lost 2 bases, the J end lost 4 bases, and 5 bases lay between the germline ends. The CDR3 nucleotides read TGCGCCAGCAGCTTTAAGTCAGATACGCAGTATTTT. This gives the protein CASSFKSDTQYF.